This T cell receptor (beta chain) was recorded in a study of blood T cell repertoires in COVID-19. Study overall: The study drew acute and convalescent COVID-19 samples from the United States, Italy and Spain. The cDNA or gDNA used as material had been derived from T cells, B-cell-depleted T cells, or PBMCs.

As processed by the authors: How many nucleated cells were present was estimated from reference gene primer amplification. Sequenced by immunoSEQ multiplex PCR; TCRdb stores in-frame clones only, minus some. Clone size and V and J calls were adopted from that table, with D and trimming inferred from the DNA. Counted here are under 200,000 clones, around 85% occurring once; the ten biggest clones make up around 2.3%. Looked up from germline, CDR1 is MNHNS and CDR2 is SASEGT. V lost 3 bases and J lost 4; bases outside the gene matches: 8. This CDR3 spans 15 amino acids. This clone has a single count. The receptor was isolated from a man in his 70s with active or convalescent COVID-19. This chain uses TRBV6-1 with TRBJ1-2; 7 bases fit TRBD1. The sequenced sample consisted of peripheral blood. This CDR3 is CASSEPGQRVYGYTF. The CDR3 DNA reads as TGTGCCAGCAGTGAGCCGGGACAGCGAGTCTATGGCTACACCTTC.